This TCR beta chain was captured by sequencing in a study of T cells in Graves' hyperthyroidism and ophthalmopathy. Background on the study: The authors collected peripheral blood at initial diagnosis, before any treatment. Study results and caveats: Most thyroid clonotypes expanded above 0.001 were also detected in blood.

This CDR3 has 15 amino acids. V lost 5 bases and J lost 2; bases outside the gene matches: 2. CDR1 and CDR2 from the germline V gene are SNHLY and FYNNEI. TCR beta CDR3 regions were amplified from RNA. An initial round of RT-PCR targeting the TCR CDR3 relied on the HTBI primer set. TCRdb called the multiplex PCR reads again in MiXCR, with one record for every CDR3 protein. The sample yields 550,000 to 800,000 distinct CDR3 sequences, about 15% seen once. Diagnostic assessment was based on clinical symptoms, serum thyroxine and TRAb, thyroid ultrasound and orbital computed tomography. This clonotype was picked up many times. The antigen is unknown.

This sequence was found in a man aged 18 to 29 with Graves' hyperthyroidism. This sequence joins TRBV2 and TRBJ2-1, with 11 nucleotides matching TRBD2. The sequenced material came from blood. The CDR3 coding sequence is TGTGCCAGCAGTATGACTAGCGGGACCTACAATGAGCAGTTCTTC. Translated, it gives CASSMTSGTYNEQFF.